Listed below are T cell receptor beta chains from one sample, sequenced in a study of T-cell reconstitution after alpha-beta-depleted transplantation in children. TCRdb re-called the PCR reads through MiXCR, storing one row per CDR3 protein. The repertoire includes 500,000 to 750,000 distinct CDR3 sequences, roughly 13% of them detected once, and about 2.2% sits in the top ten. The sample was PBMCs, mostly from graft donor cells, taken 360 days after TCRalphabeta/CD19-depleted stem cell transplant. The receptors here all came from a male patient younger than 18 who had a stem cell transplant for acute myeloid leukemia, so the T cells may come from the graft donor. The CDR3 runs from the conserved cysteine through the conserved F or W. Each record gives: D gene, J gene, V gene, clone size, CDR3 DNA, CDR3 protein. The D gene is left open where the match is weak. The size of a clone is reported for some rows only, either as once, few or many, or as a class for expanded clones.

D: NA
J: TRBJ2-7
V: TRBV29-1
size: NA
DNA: TGCAGCGTTGGGAAGGGGTACGAGCAGTACTTC
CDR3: CSVGKGYEQYF

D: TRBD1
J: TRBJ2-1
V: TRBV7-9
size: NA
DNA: TGTGCCAGCAGCTTGGGACAGGGGAATCGGGAGCAGTTCTTC
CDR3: CASSLGQGNREQFF

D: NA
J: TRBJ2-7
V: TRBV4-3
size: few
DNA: TGCGCCAGCAGCCAAGCGGCCTGGGCCTACGAGCAGTACTTC
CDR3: CASSQAAWAYEQYF

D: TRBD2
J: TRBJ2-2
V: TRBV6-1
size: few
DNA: TGTGCCAGCAGCCACCCCATCGGACTAGTGGGCACCGGGGAGCTGTTTTTT
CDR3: CASSHPIGLVGTGELFF

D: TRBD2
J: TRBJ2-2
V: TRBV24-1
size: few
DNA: TGTGCCACCAGTGATTTTTTTGCGGGAGATGACACCGGGGAGCTGTTTTTT
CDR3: CATSDFFAGDDTGELFF

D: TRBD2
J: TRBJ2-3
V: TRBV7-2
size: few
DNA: TGTGCCAGCAGCCCCCTGACTAGCGTCTGGTATTTT
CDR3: CASSPLTSVWYF

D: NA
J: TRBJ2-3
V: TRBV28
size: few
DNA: TGTGCCAGCAACGCGGTATTTAGGACCACAGATACGCAGTATTTT
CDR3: CASNAVFRTTDTQYF

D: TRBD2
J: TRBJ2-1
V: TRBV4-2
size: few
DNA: TGTGCCAGCAGCCAAGAAGGTCGGGAGGGCGTACATGAGCAGTTCTTC
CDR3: CASSQEGREGVHEQFF

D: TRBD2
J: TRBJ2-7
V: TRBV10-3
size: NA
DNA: TGTGCCACTACCCGAGAACAGACTAGCGGGACCTACGAGCAGTACTTC
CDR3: CATTREQTSGTYEQYF

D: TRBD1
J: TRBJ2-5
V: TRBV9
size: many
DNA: TGTGCCAGCAGCGTAGGATCCGGGACAGGGCCCCCCCAAGAGACCCAGTACTTC
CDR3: CASSVGSGTGPPQETQYF

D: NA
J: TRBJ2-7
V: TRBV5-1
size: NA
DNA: TGCGCCAGCAGCTTGGTGCTTAGCGAGAGCTACGAGCAGTACTTC
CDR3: CASSLVLSESYEQYF

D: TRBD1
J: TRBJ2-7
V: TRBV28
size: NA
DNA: TGTGCCAGCAGTTTCCACCACCGAGGACAGGGGTCAGGCGAGCAGTACTTC
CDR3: CASSFHHRGQGSGEQYF

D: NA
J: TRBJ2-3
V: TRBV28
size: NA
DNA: TGTGCCAGCAGTTTAACGGGACGTTTCGCCACAGATACGCAGTATTTT
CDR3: CASSLTGRFATDTQYF

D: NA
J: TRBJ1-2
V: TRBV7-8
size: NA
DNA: TGTGCCAGCAGCTCCGCGGGAGCCTATGGCTACACCTTC
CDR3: CASSSAGAYGYTF

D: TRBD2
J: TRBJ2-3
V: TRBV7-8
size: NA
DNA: TGTGCCAGCAGCCAAGGGACTAAAAGCACAGATACGCAGTATTTT
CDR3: CASSQGTKSTDTQYF

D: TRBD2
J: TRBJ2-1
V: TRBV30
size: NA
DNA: TGTGCCTGGAATGGCGGGAGAAATTCCCTCGATGAGCAGTTCTTC
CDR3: CAWNGGRNSLDEQFF

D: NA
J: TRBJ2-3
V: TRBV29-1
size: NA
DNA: TGCAGCGTTAGCACGGATAGCGTCAGCACAGATACGGAGTATTTT
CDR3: CSVSTDSVSTDTEYF

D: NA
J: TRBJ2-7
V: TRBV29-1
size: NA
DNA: TGCAGCGTCCGCGTCCCGGGACGGCCTTACGAGCAGTACTTC
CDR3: CSVRVPGRPYEQYF

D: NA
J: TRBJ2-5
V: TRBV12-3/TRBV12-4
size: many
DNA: TGTGCCAGCCAACTAAGGCCAGAGACCCAGTACTTC
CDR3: CASQLRPETQYF

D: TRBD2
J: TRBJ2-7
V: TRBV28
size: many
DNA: TGTGCCAGCAGTTTAAGGACTAGCGTCCACGAGCAGTACTTC
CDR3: CASSLRTSVHEQYF

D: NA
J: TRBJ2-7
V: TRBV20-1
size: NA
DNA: TGCAGTGCCTTGCTTTTGGAAGACGAGCAGTACTTC
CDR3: CSALLLEDEQYF